The entry that follows covers one T cell receptor (beta chain) sequence. Its antigen remains undetermined. No much larger clonotype is one base removed from it; base qualities were not supplied. Donors were healthy HIV-negative adults with no recently reported acute infections or vaccinations. Only Caucasian adults living in Nashville, Tennessee, USA were represented among the donors. CD4+ T cells were enriched by magnetic negative selection, after which naive cells were positively selected on CD45RA and the negative fraction was taken as the memory subset. Blood was collected by leukapheresis, and PBMCs were isolated by Ficoll-Histopaque density gradient centrifugation and then cryopreserved in liquid nitrogen vapor phase. Purity and quantity of every magnetically sorted T cell population were checked by analytical flow cytometry. Each sorted fraction had its genomic DNA isolated and then quantified by UV absorbance on a Nanodrop 2000c.

The trim is 5 bases for V and 8 bases for J, with a gap of 12 bases between the germline ends. CDR1 is given as LNHDA and CDR2 as SQIVND, both from the germline V gene (reference sequence). CDR3 length: 12 amino acids, cysteine to phenylalanine. The only DNA kept is the CDR3, 36 bases in frame from the first base. The data were obtained in a study of shared clonotypes between healthy human individuals (dated by TCRdb to 2018 to 2020). Regarding the research as a whole: Two women and a few men aged 18 to 49 years were included in the cohort. For each donor, CD4 naive and CD4 memory were each given three plates, CD8 naive was given two plates, and CD8 memory was given one plate. To estimate repertoire size and how much clonotypes are shared between individuals, the study performed deep sequencing of blood TCR repertoires from a few healthy adults. Different laboratories and diverse techniques were used to prepare libraries and sequence TCR repertoires, to increase sequencing depth and limit assay-specific biases. Leukapheresis yielded between about 0.94 and 9 billion PBMCs per donor. Broader findings and caveats from the paper: Rarefaction of sorted-subset datasets indicated incomplete sequencing despite the large sequencing depth. Based on pairwise subsampling, the degree of clonotype sharing among donors was expected to be affected by sequencing depth. Sampling was restricted to blood, and TCR repertoires in tissue are likely to differ from TCR repertoires in blood. Compared with non-shared clonotypes, the clonotypes found in all four sorted-subset donors had higher generation probabilities. Estimated clonotype richness was generally larger for naive than for memory subsets. Because the study included only a small number of donors, the genetic and exposure-history diversity represented was limited. Approximately 4.8% of naive CD4, more than 3% of naive CD8, approximately 2% of memory CD4, and 0.4% of memory CD8 clonotypes were shared across four donors.

Using the deep immunoSEQ assay, TCR CDR3 regions were amplified from genomic DNA by multiplex PCR. Extracted genomic DNA from each cell subset was spread evenly across all wells of several immunoSEQ 96-well plates, with each plate serving as a replicate. For sorted subsets, 150 to 250 ng genomic DNA, equal to 30,000 to 35,000 T cell genomes, was loaded into each replicate PCR. The purified libraries were quantified using a Qubit 3.0 fluorometer, sized with a Bioanalyzer 2100, and then quantified again using the KAPA Library Quantification kit. Every immunoSEQ 96-well plate was sequenced on a separate single-read 150-cycle Illumina NextSeq 550 flow cell. The authors' pipeline ran thus. Because only junctional sequences without quality scores were contained in the immunoSEQ output, filtering matching that applied to full-length reads could not be performed. To assign V/J genes and CDR3, sequences were annotated against IMGT germline references using PyIR, a Python wrapper for IgBLAST v1.9. Any read was removed if the V/J assignment was weak (E-value above 1e-6), the CDR3 was missing, or the read contained stop codons, out-of-frame junctions, or ambiguous translated residues. V3J clonotypes were defined as sequences sharing the same inferred V gene, J gene, and CDR3 amino acid sequence. Percentage overlap between repertoires was calculated by dividing the number of shared unique clonotypes by the size of the smaller repertoire. Richness of each repertoire was evaluated using RTK rarefaction, the Chao1 estimator, and Recon v2.1 estimates of unobserved clonotypes. OLGA was used to compute generation probabilities for all TCRbeta clonotypes that the gDNA method yielded from a few donors. This immuneACCESS table, as held by TCRdb, lists in-frame sequences with V and J called but not all clones. Of the missing ones, under half trace to an unresolved V gene in checked studies; the others have no known cause. That table is the source of V, J and clone size, and D and trimming were worked out from the DNA. A total of millions of clones appear in this sample, roughly nine tenths of them only once. Jointly, the top ten make up over 0.12% of the sample.

This receptor was obtained from a man aged 18 to 30 in good health. The sample consisted of naive CD4+ T cells sorted from blood. The cell subset or site tag for this specimen amounts to: CD45RA+ positively selected. Rearrangement joined TRBV19 to TRBJ1-2; TRBD1 is perhaps the D gene, given 5 matching bases. The DNA reads TGTGCCAGTAGTCCGGCGGGGCGAGGCTACACCTTC. Its translation reads: CASSPAGRGYTF.